A selection of T cell receptor beta chains follows, all from one sample in a study of T cell changes during pregnancy in multiple sclerosis. The table came from immunoSEQ multiplex PCR; TCRdb's copy has only in-frame clones and leaves some out. The data hold about 69,000 clones, with roughly 91% observed a single time. Sample: peripheral blood, taken in the third trimester of pregnancy. The receptors come from a female donor with multiple sclerosis, enrolled in a pregnancy study. CDR3s include the opening cysteine and the closing phenylalanine or tryptophan. A D gene is named only where the DNA matches it firmly. Only some rows state a clone size, as once, few, many or a class for expanded clones.

clone size	D gene	V gene	J gene	CDR3 protein	CDR3 DNA
-	-	TRBV10-2	TRBJ2-7	CASTWTQGDEQYF	TGCGCCAGCACCTGGACCCAGGGTGACGAGCAGTACTTC
-	TRBD1	TRBV19	TRBJ2-7	CASSTGTVASYEQYF	TGTGCCAGTAGTACCGGGACAGTAGCCTCCTACGAGCAGTACTTC
-	TRBD2	TRBV7-3	TRBJ2-7	CASSLRTSGLDEQYF	TGTGCCAGCAGCCTCCGGACTAGCGGTCTGGACGAGCAGTACTTC
-	-	TRBV4-1	TRBJ1-2	CASSQADRPYGYTF	TGCGCCAGCAGCCAGGCCGACAGGCCCTATGGCTACACCTTC
-	TRBD1	TRBV10-3	TRBJ2-5	CAISESTGGGETQYF	TGTGCCATCAGTGAGTCGACAGGGGGTGGGGAGACCCAGTACTTC
-	TRBD2	TRBV18	TRBJ2-7	CASSPYLAGAADEQYF	TGTGCCAGCTCACCATATCTAGCGGGGGCGGCCGACGAGCAGTACTTC
-	-	TRBV4-3	TRBJ1-3	CASSLSYRARNTIYF	TGCGCCAGCAGCCTTAGTTACCGTGCTAGGAACACCATATATTTT
-	TRBD2	TRBV5-6	TRBJ2-7	CASSQGLALYEQYF	TGTGCCAGCAGCCAGGGACTAGCACTCTACGAGCAGTACTTC
-	-	TRBV4-3	TRBJ1-5	CASSQERNNQPQHF	TGCGCCAGCAGCCAAGAGAGAAACAATCAGCCCCAGCATTTT
-	-	TRBV5-1	TRBJ2-3	CASSGQTASTDTQYF	TGCGCCAGCAGCGGGCAGACGGCTAGCACAGATACGCAGTATTTT
-	TRBD1	TRBV11-2	TRBJ1-1	CASARQGAEAFF	TGTGCCAGCGCAAGACAGGGGGCTGAAGCTTTCTTT
-	TRBD2	TRBV30	TRBJ2-3	CAWSVGAGGITDTQYF	TGTGCCTGGAGTGTGGGTGCGGGGGGGATCACAGATACGCAGTATTTT
-	TRBD1	TRBV30	TRBJ1-1	CAQLTGSHTEAFF	TGTGCCCAACTGACAGGGAGTCACACTGAAGCTTTCTTT
few	TRBD1	TRBV9	TRBJ1-6	CASSGTGDASPLHF	TGTGCCAGCAGCGGGACAGGGGATGCCTCACCCCTCCACTTT
-	-	TRBV19	TRBJ1-5	CAGSSPLLGSNQPQHF	TGTGCCGGTTCCAGCCCGCTTTTGGGCAGCAATCAGCCCCAGCATTTT
-	-	TRBV5-1	TRBJ1-4	CASSLVAGNGEKLFF	TGCGCCAGCAGCTTGGTGGCAGGGAATGGGGAAAAACTGTTTTTT
few	-	TRBV11-3	TRBJ1-6	CASSLGLRDSPLHF	TGTGCCAGCAGCTTAGGTCTGAGGGATTCACCCCTCCACTTT
once	TRBD2	TRBV5-1	TRBJ2-7	CASCGLAGGPGKNEQYF	TGCGCCAGCTGTGGACTAGCGGGGGGGCCGGGGAAGAACGAGCAGTACTTC
-	TRBD2	TRBV5-1	TRBJ2-3	CASSLGLVTDTQYF	TGCGCCAGCAGCCTGGGACTAGTAACAGATACGCAGTATTTT
-	-	TRBV9	TRBJ1-2	CASSPPGGSSGGYTF	TGTGCCAGCAGCCCCCCTGGGGGGTCTTCGGGTGGCTACACCTTC
-	TRBD1	TRBV5-1	TRBJ1-6	CASSSGTGGPSPLHF	TGCGCCAGCAGTTCCGGGACAGGGGGTCCCTCACCCCTCCACTTT
-	TRBD2	TRBV6-5	TRBJ2-5	CANPKSRGVQETQYF	TGTGCCAACCCAAAGTCGCGGGGGGTCCAAGAGACCCAGTACTTC
-	TRBD1	TRBV5-1	TRBJ1-1	CASSERTGASTEAFF	TGCGCCAGCAGCGAAAGGACAGGGGCAAGTACTGAAGCTTTCTTT
-	TRBD2	TRBV5-6	TRBJ2-3	CASSLGLAGTDTQYF	TGTGCCAGCAGCTTGGGACTAGCGGGCACAGATACGCAGTATTTT
-	-	TRBV5-1	TRBJ2-2	CASTPRPFQGGELFF	TGCGCCAGCACCCCGCGGCCCTTCCAAGGCGGGGAGCTGTTTTTT
-	TRBD2	TRBV4-3	TRBJ2-5	CASSQEYSTSGDGEETQYF	TGCGCCAGCAGCCAAGAATACTCAACTAGCGGGGATGGGGAAGAGACCCAGTACTTC
-	-	TRBV30	TRBJ1-6	CAWSVSQGDNSPLHF	TGTGCCTGGAGTGTTAGTCAGGGCGATAATTCACCCCTCCACTTT
-	-	TRBV5-4	TRBJ1-6	CASSPNPQGPNSPLHF	TGTGCCAGCAGCCCAAACCCGCAGGGCCCGAATTCACCCCTCCACTTT
-	-	TRBV5-1	TRBJ2-1	CASISAGSNEQFF	TGCGCCAGCATATCCGCGGGATCCAATGAGCAGTTCTTC
-	-	TRBV6-1	TRBJ2-2	CASSELTGHTGELFF	TGTGCCAGCAGTGAACTGACAGGTCACACCGGGGAGCTGTTTTTT
-	-	TRBV5-6	TRBJ1-1	CASSTVGGTEAFF	TGTGCCAGCAGCACGGTAGGGGGTACTGAAGCTTTCTTT
few	TRBD1	TRBV7-3	TRBJ2-2	CASRSTGDTGELFF	TGTGCCAGCAGATCGACAGGGGACACCGGGGAGCTGTTTTTT
-	-	TRBV5-3	TRBJ1-5	CARSLNEVSRGNQPQHF	TGTGCCAGAAGCTTGAACGAGGTCTCCAGGGGCAATCAGCCCCAGCATTTT
-	-	TRBV6-4	TRBJ2-7	CASSDPGLSSYEQYF	TGTGCCAGCAGTGACCCTGGACTGAGCTCCTACGAGCAGTACTTC
-	TRBD1	TRBV11-2	TRBJ2-1	CASSSDRVWGNEQFF	TGTGCCAGCAGCTCAGACAGGGTGTGGGGCAATGAGCAGTTCTTC
once	-	TRBV7-8	TRBJ2-7	CASGPEPIQLRPAGYEQYF	TGTGCCAGCGGCCCCGAACCCATCCAACTGAGACCGGCGGGCTACGAGCAGTACTTC
-	-	TRBV5-6	TRBJ2-5	CASSLIGHRSQETQYF	TGTGCCAGCAGCTTGATCGGGCACAGGAGTCAGGAGACCCAGTACTTC
once	-	TRBV2	TRBJ2-7	CASSVDGVVVYEQYF	TGTGCCAGCAGTGTAGACGGGGTGGTCGTATACGAGCAGTACTTC
-	-	TRBV5-1	TRBJ2-5	CASSLAGYQETQYF	TGCGCCAGCAGCTTGGCGGGGTACCAAGAGACCCAGTACTTC
-	TRBD2	TRBV30	TRBJ2-3	CAWGLWSGGFHF	TGTGCCTGGGGCCTCTGGAGCGGGGGGTTTCACTTT
few	TRBD1	TRBV9	TRBJ1-2	CASSGNRGRGYTF	TGTGCCAGCAGCGGCAACAGGGGGCGAGGCTACACCTTC
-	TRBD1	TRBV6-6	TRBJ2-7	CASRRQGYEQYF	TGTGCCAGCAGGCGACAGGGCTACGAGCAGTACTTC
-	TRBD2	TRBV5-1	TRBJ2-7	CASSLRTSGGEQYF	TGCGCCAGCAGCTTGCGCACTAGCGGGGGCGAGCAGTACTTC
-	TRBD2	TRBV6-1	TRBJ2-2	CARSGGRELFF	TGTGCCAGATCGGGGGGGCGGGAGCTGTTTTTT
-	TRBD1	TRBV10-3	TRBJ2-3	CAIRGTGGYTDTQYF	TGTGCCATCAGAGGGACAGGGGGATACACAGATACGCAGTATTTT
-	-	TRBV18	TRBJ2-7	CASSPPSKTYEQYF	TGTGCCAGCTCACCACCGTCAAAAACCTACGAGCAGTACTTC